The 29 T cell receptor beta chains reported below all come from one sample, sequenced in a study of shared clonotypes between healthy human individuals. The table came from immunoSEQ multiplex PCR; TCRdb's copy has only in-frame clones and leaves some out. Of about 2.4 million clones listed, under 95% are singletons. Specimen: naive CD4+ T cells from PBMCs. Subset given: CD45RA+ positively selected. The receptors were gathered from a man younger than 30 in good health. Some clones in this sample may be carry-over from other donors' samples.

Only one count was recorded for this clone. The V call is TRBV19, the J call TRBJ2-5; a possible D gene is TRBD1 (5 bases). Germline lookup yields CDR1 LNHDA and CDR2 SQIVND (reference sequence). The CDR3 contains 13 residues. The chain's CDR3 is CATYGYRGETQYF. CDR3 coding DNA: TGTGCTACCTATGGGTATAGGGGAGAGACCCAGTACTTC. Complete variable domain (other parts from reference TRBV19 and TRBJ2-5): DGGITQSPKYLFRKEGQNVTLSCEQNLNHDAMYWYRQDPGQGLRLIYYSQIVNDFQKGDIAEGYSVSREKKESFPLTVTSAQKNPTAFYLCATYGYRGETQYFGPGTRLLVL.

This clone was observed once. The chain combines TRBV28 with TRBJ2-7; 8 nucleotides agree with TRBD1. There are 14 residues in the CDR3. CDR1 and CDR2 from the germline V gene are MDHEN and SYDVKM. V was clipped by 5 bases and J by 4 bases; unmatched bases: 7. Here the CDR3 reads CASSEDRATYEQYF. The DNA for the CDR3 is TGTGCCAGCAGTGAGGACAGGGCTACGTACGAGCAGTACTTC.

The CDR3, as DNA: TGCAGCGTTCAGGGACTAGCGGACTCCTACAATGAGCAGTTCTTC. It encodes CSVQGLADSYNEQFF. This chain connects TRBV29-1 to TRBJ2-1, with TRBD2 identical over 11 bases. The V segment lost 5 bases and the J segment 0 bases; nucleotides outside the gene matches: 3. Germline V gene data show CDR1 as SQVTM and CDR2 as ANQGSEA. CDR3 length: 15 residues.

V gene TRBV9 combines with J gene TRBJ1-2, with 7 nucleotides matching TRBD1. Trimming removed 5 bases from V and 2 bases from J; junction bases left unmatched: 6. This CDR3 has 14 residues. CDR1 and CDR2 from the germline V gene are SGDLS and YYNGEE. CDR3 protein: CASSAQQGNYGYTF. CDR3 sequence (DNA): TGTGCCAGCAGTGCGCAACAGGGGAACTATGGCTACACCTTC.

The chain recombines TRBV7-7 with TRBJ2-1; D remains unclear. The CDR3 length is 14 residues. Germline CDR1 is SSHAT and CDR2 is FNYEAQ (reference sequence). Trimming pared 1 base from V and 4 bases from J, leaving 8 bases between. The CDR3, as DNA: TGTGCCAGCAGCTTAGACGGCCTATACAATGAGCAGTTCTTC. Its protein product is CASSLDGLYNEQFF.

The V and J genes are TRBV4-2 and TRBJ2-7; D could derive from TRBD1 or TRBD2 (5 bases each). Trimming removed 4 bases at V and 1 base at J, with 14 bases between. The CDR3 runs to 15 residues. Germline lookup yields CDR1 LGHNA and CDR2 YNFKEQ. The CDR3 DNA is TGTGCCAGCAGCCGGGGCAGGGACCGATCCTACGAGCAGTACTTC. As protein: CASSRGRDRSYEQYF.

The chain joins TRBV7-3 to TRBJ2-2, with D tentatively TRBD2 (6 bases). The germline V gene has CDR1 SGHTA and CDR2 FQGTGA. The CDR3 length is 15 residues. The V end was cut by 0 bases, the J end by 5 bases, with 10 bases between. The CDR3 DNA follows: TGTGCCAGCAGCTTAACCGGGAGCGTTACCGGGGAGCTGTTTTTT. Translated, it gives CASSLTGSVTGELFF.

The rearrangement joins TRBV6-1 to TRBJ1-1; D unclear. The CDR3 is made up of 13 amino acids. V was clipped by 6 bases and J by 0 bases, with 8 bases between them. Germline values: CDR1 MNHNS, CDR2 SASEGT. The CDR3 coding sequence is TGTGCCAGCAGGTCCGCTTTGAACACTGAAGCTTTCTTT. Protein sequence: CASRSALNTEAFF.

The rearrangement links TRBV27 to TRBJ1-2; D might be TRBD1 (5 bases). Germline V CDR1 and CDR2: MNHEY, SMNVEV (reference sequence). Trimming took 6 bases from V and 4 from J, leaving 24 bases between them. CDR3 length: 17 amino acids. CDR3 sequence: CASSFFSSRASSYGYTF. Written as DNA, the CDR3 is TGTGCCAGCAGCTTCTTCTCCAGCAGGGCTTCTTCCTATGGCTACACCTTC.

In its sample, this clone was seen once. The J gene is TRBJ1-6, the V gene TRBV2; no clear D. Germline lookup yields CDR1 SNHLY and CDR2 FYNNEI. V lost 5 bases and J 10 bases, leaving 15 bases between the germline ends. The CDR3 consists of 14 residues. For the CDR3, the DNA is TGTGCCAGCAGTAACACCGGAGGAGGCTCACCCCTCCACTTT. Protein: CASSNTGGGSPLHF.

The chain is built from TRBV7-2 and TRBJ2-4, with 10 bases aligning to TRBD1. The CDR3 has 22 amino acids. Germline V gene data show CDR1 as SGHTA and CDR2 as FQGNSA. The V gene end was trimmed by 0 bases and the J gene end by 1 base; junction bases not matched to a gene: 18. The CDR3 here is CASSLASGTGVLPQGAKNIQYF. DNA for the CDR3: TGTGCCAGCAGCTTAGCCTCCGGGACAGGGGTACTTCCACAGGGGGCCAAAAACATTCAGTACTTC.

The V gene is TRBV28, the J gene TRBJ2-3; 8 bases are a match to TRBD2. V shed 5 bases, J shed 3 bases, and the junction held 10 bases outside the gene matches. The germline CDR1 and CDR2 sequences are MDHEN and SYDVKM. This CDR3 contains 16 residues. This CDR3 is CASSIPGGGRTDTQYF. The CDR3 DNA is TGTGCCAGCAGTATACCCGGGGGGGGACGAACAGATACGCAGTATTTT. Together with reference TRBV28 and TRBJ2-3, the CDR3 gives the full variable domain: DVKVTQSSRYLVKRTGEKVFLECVQDMDHENMFWYRQDPGLGLRLIYFSYDVKMKEKGDIPEGYSVSREKKERFSLILESASTNQTSMYLCASSIPGGGRTDTQYFGPGTRLTVL.

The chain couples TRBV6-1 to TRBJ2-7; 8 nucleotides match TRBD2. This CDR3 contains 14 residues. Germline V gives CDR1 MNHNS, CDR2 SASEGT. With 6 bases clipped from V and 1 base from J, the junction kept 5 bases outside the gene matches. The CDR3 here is CASSAGGTSYEQYF. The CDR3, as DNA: TGTGCCAGCAGCGCGGGGGGTACGTCCTACGAGCAGTACTTC.

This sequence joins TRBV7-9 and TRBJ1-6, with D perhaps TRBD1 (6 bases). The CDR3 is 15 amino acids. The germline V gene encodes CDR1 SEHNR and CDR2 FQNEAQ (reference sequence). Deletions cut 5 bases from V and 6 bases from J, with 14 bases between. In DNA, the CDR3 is TGTGCCAGCAGCACAATGACAGGATCTAATTCACCCCTCCACTTT. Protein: CASSTMTGSNSPLHF.

The CDR3 DNA is TGTGCCACCAGCAGAGACCTAGCGGGAGGCACAGATACGCAGTATTTT. Its translation: CATSRDLAGGTDTQYF. This sequence joins TRBV15 and TRBJ2-3; 10 nucleotides match TRBD2. V lost 0 bases and J lost 1; bases outside the gene matches: 1. The CDR3 spans 16 residues. Germline assignment: CDR1 LNHNV and CDR2 YYDKDF (reference sequence).

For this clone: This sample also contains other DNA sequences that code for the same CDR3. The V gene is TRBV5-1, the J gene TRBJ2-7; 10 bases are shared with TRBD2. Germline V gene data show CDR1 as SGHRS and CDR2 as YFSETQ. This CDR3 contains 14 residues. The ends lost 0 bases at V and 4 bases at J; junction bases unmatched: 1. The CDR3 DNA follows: TGCGCCAGCAGCTTGGGAGCGGGAGGGTACGAGCAGTACTTC. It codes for CASSLGAGGYEQYF.

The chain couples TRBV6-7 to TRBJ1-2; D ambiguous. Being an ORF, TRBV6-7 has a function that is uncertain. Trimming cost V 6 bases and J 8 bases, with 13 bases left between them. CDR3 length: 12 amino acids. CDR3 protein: CASRAGSGGYTF. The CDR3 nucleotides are TGTGCCAGCAGGGCAGGATCCGGGGGCTACACCTTC.

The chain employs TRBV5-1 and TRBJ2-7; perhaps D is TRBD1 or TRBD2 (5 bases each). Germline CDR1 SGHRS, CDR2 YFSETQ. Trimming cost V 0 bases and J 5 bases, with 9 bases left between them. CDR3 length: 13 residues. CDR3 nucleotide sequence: TGCGCCAGCAGCTTGGCCGGGGCCGACGAGCAGTACTTC. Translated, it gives CASSLAGADEQYF.

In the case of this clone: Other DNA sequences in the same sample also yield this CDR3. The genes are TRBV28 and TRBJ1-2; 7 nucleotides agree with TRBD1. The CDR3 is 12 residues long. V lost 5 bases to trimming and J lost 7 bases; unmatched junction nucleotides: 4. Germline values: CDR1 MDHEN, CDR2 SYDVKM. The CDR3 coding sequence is TGTGCCAGCAGTCTAAGGGGGCTTGGCTACACCTTC. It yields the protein CASSLRGLGYTF.

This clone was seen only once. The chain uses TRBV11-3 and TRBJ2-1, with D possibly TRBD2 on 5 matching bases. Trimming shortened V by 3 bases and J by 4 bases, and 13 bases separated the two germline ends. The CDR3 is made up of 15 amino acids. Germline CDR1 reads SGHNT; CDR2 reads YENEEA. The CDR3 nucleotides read TGTGCCAGCAGCTTTAGGCTAGCAAGGTACAATGAGCAGTTCTTC. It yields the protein CASSFRLARYNEQFF.

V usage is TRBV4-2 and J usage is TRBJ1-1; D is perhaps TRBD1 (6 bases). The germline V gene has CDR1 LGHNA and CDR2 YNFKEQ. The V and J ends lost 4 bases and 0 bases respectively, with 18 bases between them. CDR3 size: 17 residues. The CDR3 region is CASSPGGGSPMNTEAFF. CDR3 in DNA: TGTGCCAGCAGCCCCGGTGGGGGCTCCCCAATGAACACTGAAGCTTTCTTT.

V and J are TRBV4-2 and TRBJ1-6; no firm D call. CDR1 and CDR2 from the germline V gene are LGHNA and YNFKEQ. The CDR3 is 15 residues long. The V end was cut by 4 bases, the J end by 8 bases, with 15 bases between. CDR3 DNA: TGTGCCAGCAGCCTCGCTGTATCCACTGATTCACCCCTCCACTTT. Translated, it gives CASSLAVSTDSPLHF.

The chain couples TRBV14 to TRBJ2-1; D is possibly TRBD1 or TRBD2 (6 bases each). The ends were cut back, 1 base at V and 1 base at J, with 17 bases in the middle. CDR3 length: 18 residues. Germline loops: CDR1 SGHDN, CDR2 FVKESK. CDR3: CASSQGWDKRGSYNEQFF. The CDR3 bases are TGTGCCAGCAGCCAAGGCTGGGACAAACGGGGGTCCTACAATGAGCAGTTCTTC.

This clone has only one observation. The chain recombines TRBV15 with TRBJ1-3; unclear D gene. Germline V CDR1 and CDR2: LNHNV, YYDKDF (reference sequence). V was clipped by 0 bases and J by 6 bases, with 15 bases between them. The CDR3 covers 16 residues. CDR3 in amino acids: CATSREADGSLNTIYF. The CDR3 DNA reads TGTGCCACCAGCAGAGAAGCCGACGGGAGCTTAAACACCATATATTTT.

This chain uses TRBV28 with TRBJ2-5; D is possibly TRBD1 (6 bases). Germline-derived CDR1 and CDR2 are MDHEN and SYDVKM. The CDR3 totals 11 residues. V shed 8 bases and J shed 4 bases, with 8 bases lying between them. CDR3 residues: CASGGGETQYF. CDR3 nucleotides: TGTGCCAGCGGGGGCGGAGAGACCCAGTACTTC.

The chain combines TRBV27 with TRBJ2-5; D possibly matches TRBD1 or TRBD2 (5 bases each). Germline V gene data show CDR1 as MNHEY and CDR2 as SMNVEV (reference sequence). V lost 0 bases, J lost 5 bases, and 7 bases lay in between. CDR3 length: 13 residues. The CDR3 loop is CASSLSGTETQYF. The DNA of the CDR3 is TGTGCCAGCAGTTTATCGGGGACGGAGACCCAGTACTTC.

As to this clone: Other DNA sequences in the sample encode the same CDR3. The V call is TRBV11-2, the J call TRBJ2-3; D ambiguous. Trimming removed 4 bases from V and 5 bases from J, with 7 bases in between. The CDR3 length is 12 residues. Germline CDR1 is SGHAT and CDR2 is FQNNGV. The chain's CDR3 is CASSYRRDTQYF. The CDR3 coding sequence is TGTGCCAGCAGCTACCGGAGAGATACGCAGTATTTT.

The CDR3 region is CATSRGNRGTGNQPQHF. As DNA, the CDR3 is TGTGCCACCAGCAGAGGAAACAGGGGTACTGGCAATCAGCCCCAGCATTTT. The chain couples TRBV15 to TRBJ1-5, with 7 bases that match TRBD1. CDR1 is LNHNV and CDR2 is YYDKDF in the germline V gene (reference sequence). This CDR3 region has 17 residues. V lost 1 base to trimming and J lost 2 bases; unmatched junction nucleotides: 8.

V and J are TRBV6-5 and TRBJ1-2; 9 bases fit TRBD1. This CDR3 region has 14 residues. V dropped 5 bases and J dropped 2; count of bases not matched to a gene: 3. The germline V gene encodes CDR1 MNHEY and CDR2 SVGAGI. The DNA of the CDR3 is TGTGCCAGCAGTGAAGACAGGGGGAACTATGGCTACACCTTC. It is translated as CASSEDRGNYGYTF.